This TCR beta chain emerged from a study of shared clonotypes between healthy human individuals. Whole-study context: CD4 naive and CD4 memory each took three plates per donor, while CD8 naive took two and CD8 memory one. Study-wide results and limits: Only blood underwent sampling, and tissue repertoires likely differ.

Naive CD8 populations comprised CD45RO-negative cells positively selected for CCR7, excluding terminally differentiated effector memory CD45RA+ cells. Deep-level assay runs were performed. Source study methods: From ImmunoSEQ came sequences covering only the junction and carrying no quality scores, so filtering differed. Generated by immunoSEQ multiplex PCR, the TCRdb table keeps only in-frame clones and is missing some. V and J calls and clone size are given by that table; D and trimming were obtained from the DNA. The sample contains about 2,200,000 clones, approximately 94% of which appear only once. Germline V lookup: CDR1 SGHAT, CDR2 FQNNGV. The CDR3 spans 13 residues. Trimming cost V 4 bases and J 6 bases, with 12 bases left between them. This clone was recorded only once. Its target is unknown.

The sequence came from a man between 18 and 35 years old in good health. Some clones in this sample may be carry-over from other donors' samples. Sequencing was carried out using naive CD8+ T cells from PBMCs. J is TRBJ1-1 and V is TRBV11-2; D is unresolved. The chain's CDR3 is CASSSSHRSEAFF. The CDR3 DNA reads TGTGCCAGCAGCTCATCCCACCGATCTGAAGCTTTCTTT.